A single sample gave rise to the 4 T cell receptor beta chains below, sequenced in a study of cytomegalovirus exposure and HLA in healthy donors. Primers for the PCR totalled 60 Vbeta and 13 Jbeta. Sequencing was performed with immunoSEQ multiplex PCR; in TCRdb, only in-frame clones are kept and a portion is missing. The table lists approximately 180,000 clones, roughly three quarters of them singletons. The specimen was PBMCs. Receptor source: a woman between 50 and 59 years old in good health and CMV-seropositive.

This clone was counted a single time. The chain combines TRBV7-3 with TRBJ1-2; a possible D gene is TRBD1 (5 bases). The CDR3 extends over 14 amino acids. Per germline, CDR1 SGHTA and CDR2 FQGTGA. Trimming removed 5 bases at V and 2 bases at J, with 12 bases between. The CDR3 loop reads CASSPAGSNYGYTF. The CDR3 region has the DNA TGTGCCAGCAGCCCTGCAGGGTCCAACTATGGCTACACCTTC.

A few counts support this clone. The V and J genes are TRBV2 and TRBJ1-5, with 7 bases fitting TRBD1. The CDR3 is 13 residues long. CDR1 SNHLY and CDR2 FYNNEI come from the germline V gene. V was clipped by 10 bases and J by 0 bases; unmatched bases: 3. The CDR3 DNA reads TGTGCCATCCGACAGGGTAGCAATCAGCCCCAGCATTTT. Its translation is CAIRQGSNQPQHF.

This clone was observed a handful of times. CDR3 bases: TGTGCCAGTAGTCTTCAGGCCCACGGGGGAGATACGCAGTATTTT. It is translated as CASSLQAHGGDTQYF. The chain is built from TRBV19 and TRBJ2-3; D is possibly TRBD2 (6 bases). The CDR3 extends over 15 amino acids. Trimming left V 5 bases short and J 5 bases short, with 17 bases between. Germline V CDR1 and CDR2: LNHDA, SQIVND (reference sequence).

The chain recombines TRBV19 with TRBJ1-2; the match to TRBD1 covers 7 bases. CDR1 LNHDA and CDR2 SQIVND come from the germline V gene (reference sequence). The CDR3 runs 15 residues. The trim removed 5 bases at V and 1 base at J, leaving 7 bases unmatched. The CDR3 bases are TGTGCCAGTAGTGACCGGGACAGTTTTAACTATGGCTACACCTTC. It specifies CASSDRDSFNYGYTF.